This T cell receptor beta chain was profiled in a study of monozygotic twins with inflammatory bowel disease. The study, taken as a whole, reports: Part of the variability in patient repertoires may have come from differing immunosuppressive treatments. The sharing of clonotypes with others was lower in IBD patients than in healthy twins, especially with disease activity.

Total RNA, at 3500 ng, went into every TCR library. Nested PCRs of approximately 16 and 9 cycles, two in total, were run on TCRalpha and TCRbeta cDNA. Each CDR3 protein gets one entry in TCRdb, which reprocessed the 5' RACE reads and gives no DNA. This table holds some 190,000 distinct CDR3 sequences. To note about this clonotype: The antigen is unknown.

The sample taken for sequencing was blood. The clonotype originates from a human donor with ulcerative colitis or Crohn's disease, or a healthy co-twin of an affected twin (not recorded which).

CDR3 in amino acids: CASSLGALREELFF. The rearrangement joins TRBV11-1 to TRBJ2-2; TCRdb gives TRBD1 as the D gene, but with no DNA this cannot be confirmed. From germline, CDR1 is SGHAT and CDR2 FQDESV (reference sequence). The CDR3 is 14 amino acids.